The 27 T cell receptor beta chains presented below share a single source sample, sequenced in a study of PD-L1 blockade in urothelial cancer. Clones were sequenced by immunoSEQ multiplex PCR, and TCRdb holds only the in-frame ones, with some missing. Of around 50,000 clones in the sample, under 85% are singletons; the top ten hold less than 2%. Specified time point: peripheral blood 6 weeks after treatment start. The specimen was PBMCs, collected around atezolizumab (anti-PD-L1) treatment. Receptor source: a man aged 45-65 years with urothelial cancer.

The chain recombines TRBV28 with TRBJ2-5; D possibly corresponds to TRBD2 (7 bases). Germline values: CDR1 MDHEN, CDR2 SYDVKM. The CDR3 loop spans 15 amino acids. Trimming removed 5 bases at V and 9 bases at J, with 22 bases between. For the CDR3, the DNA is TGTGCCAGCAGTCCTCCGGGGGGCCCGGAGGGGGCCCAGTACTTC. This sequence encodes CASSPPGGPEGAQYF.

The genes are TRBV30 and TRBJ2-7; 10 bases agree with TRBD2. The J segment lost 4 bases and the V segment lost 8 bases, leaving 14 bases of the junction unmatched. CDR3 length: 15 amino acids. Germline CDR1 is GTSNPN and CDR2 is SVGIG (reference sequence). CDR3 nucleotide sequence: TGTGCCAGGGGCGAAGGAACTAGCGGGATGTACGAGCAGTACTTC. Translated: CARGEGTSGMYEQYF.

The chain has TRBV9 and TRBJ2-5; 9 bases map to TRBD2. Germline CDR1 is SGDLS and CDR2 is YYNGEE. The CDR3 is made up of 14 amino acids. J gave up 5 bases and V 4 bases, and 6 bases lay outside the gene matches. Here the CDR3 DNA reads TGTGCCAGCAGCCCCCGACTAGCGGTTGAGACCCAGTACTTC. Translation: CASSPRLAVETQYF.

The rearrangement joins TRBV6-5 to TRBJ1-3, with TRBD1 matching over 7 bases. CDR1 is MNHEY, CDR2 SVGAGI, per germline. CDR3 size: 12 residues. The J segment lost 7 bases and the V segment lost 10 bases, leaving 7 bases of the junction unmatched. CDR3 residues: CATGTDVNTIYF. As DNA, the CDR3 is TGTGCCACCGGGACAGACGTCAACACCATATATTTT.

The V call is TRBV4-3, the J call TRBJ2-3; D is possibly TRBD2 (7 bases). Trimming cost V 5 bases and J 5 bases, with 23 bases left between them. The CDR3 is 17 amino acids. Germline CDR1 is LGHNA and CDR2 is YSLEER. The chain's CDR3 is CASSRGPGGGSLDTQYF. The CDR3 coding sequence is TGCGCCAGCAGCAGGGGTCCCGGCGGGGGCTCACTAGATACGCAGTATTTT.

Note on this clone: The junction departs from germline at one end; a sequencing error may be responsible. J is TRBJ2-3 and V is TRBV6-1, with 9 bases matching TRBD1. Germline V CDR1 and CDR2: MNHNS, SASEGT. CDR3 length equals 14 residues. CDR3 coding DNA: TGTGCCAGTAGGACAGGGGCCGGCACAGGTACGCAGTATTTT. Translating it yields CASRTGAGTGTQYF.

The chain is built from TRBV7-3 and TRBJ1-1; 8 nucleotides line up with TRBD1. The J segment lost 6 bases and the V segment lost 5 bases, leaving 5 bases of the junction unmatched. Germline-derived CDR1 and CDR2 are SGHTA and FQGTGA. This CDR3 spans 13 amino acids. The CDR3 DNA reads TGTGCCAGCAGCCCCTACAGGGGGGCTGAAGCTTTCTTT. It encodes CASSPYRGAEAFF. The complete variable domain, with remaining parts taken from reference TRBV7-3 and TRBJ1-1, reads GAGVSQTPSNKVTEKGKYVELRCDPISGHTALYWYRQSLGQGPEFLIYFQGTGAADDSGLPNDRFFAVRPEGSVSTLKIQRTERGDSAVYLCASSPYRGAEAFFGQGTRLTVV.

The chain is built from TRBV27 and TRBJ2-7, with 8 bases fitting TRBD1. The CDR3 runs to 14 residues. From germline, CDR1 is MNHEY and CDR2 SMNVEV (reference sequence). V shed 5 bases and J 6 bases; nucleotides not matched to a gene: 9. CDR3 in amino acids: CASSPYRDRLEQYF. CDR3 DNA sequence: TGTGCCAGCAGTCCGTACCGGGACAGGCTCGAGCAGTACTTC.

The gene calls are TRBV19 and TRBJ1-1; TRBD1 matches at 7 bases. Germline V gives CDR1 LNHDA, CDR2 SQIVND (reference sequence). V lost 1 base and J lost 10; bases outside the gene matches: 3. The CDR3 loop spans 12 amino acids. DNA of the CDR3: TGTGCCAGTAGTATAGGACAGGGTGTAGCTTTCTTT. This sequence encodes CASSIGQGVAFF.

The chain has TRBV20-1 and TRBJ1-2, with a weak D call TRBD1 (5 bases). Per the germline V gene, CDR1 is DFQATT and CDR2 is SNEGSKA (reference sequence). CDR3 size: 11 residues. The V end was cut by 6 bases, the J end by 8 bases, with 13 bases between. CDR3 sequence: CSADPGGGYTF. DNA of the CDR3: TGCAGTGCCGACCCCGGGGGGGGCTACACCTTC.

The CDR3 loop reads CASLRMNEQFF. CDR3 nucleotide sequence: TGTGCCAGCCTCAGGATGAATGAGCAGTTCTTC. This chain connects TRBV6-5 to TRBJ2-1, with D unresolved. The germline CDR1 and CDR2 sequences are MNHEY and SVGAGI. V was shortened by 8 bases and J by 7 bases, with 9 bases between the two germline ends. This CDR3 is built from 11 residues.

This sequence joins TRBV5-1 and TRBJ2-2; 7 bases match TRBD2. The CDR3 totals 14 residues. CDR1 SGHRS and CDR2 YFSETQ come from the germline V gene. After removal of 2 bases from V and 7 bases from J, the junction contained 5 bases not matched to a gene. CDR3 sequence (DNA): TGCGCCAGCAGCTTTGGCCTAGCGGTCGGGGAGCTGTTTTTT. It specifies CASSFGLAVGELFF.

The chain employs TRBV5-4 and TRBJ1-1; D possibly corresponds to TRBD1 (5 bases). Germline assignment: CDR1 SGHNT and CDR2 YYREEE (reference sequence). CDR3 length: 16 amino acids. V lost 0 bases and J 1 base, leaving 13 bases between the germline ends. The CDR3 sequence: CASSLARAASNTEAFF. CDR3 coding DNA: TGTGCCAGCAGCTTGGCCAGGGCAGCCTCGAACACTGAAGCTTTCTTT.

The V call is TRBV10-1, the J call TRBJ2-7; D is perhaps TRBD2 (6 bases). Germline values: CDR1 WNHNN, CDR2 SYGVQD (reference sequence). V was trimmed by 9 bases and J by 3 bases, leaving 18 bases between them. There are 14 residues in the CDR3. The CDR3 loop reads CARVAIAEFYEQYF. The CDR3 coding sequence is TGCGCCAGGGTCGCGATAGCGGAATTCTACGAGCAGTACTTC.

This clone turned up a few times. The chain couples TRBV19 to TRBJ1-6; the D gene is possibly TRBD1 (6 bases). CDR3 length: 15 residues. Germline V lookup: CDR1 LNHDA, CDR2 SQIVND (reference sequence). Trimming stripped 5 bases from V and 10 bases from J, with 18 bases between. In DNA form, the CDR3 reads TGTGCCAGTAGTGCCCCGGGGGGCCAAGGATCACCCCTCCACTTT. It specifies CASSAPGGQGSPLHF.

J is TRBJ2-1 and V is TRBV4-3; weak D call: TRBD1 (6 bases). Trimming left V 3 bases short and J 0 bases short, with 12 bases between. The CDR3 runs to 16 residues. The germline CDR1 and CDR2 sequences are LGHNA and YSLEER. The CDR3 sequence: CASSHYLGGSYNEQFF. In DNA, the CDR3 is TGCGCCAGCAGCCACTACCTAGGGGGCTCCTACAATGAGCAGTTCTTC.

The chain joins TRBV6-5 to TRBJ2-3, with D perhaps TRBD2 (6 bases). The CDR3 length is 11 residues. The V and J ends lost 4 bases and 15 bases respectively, with 14 bases between them. Germline V gene lookup returns CDR1 MNHEY and CDR2 SVGAGI. CDR3 nucleotides: TGTGCCAGCAGTTTTCTCGGGGGTGTTTATTTT. This translates into CASSFLGGVYF.

V gene TRBV12-2 combines with J gene TRBJ2-5; the table calls TRBD1, which could not be checked here. TRBV12-2 is described as a pseudogene. The CDR3 runs to 16 residues. The chain's CDR3 is CASSGGGKGSQETQYF. For the CDR3, the DNA is TGTGCAAGTAGTGGTGGCGGCAAGGGGTCTCAAGAGACCCAGTACTTC.

V and J are TRBV25-1 and TRBJ2-5, with D possibly being TRBD1 (6 bases). V lost 4 bases and J 5 bases, leaving 17 bases between the germline ends. There are 15 residues in the CDR3. The V gene's germline CDR1 is MGHDK and CDR2 SYGVNS. CDR3 sequence (DNA): TGTGCCAGCAGTGGGAGGCCCAGGGGTGTGGAGACCCAGTACTTC. This sequence encodes CASSGRPRGVETQYF.

This rearrangement joins TRBV5-1 to TRBJ2-3; D is perhaps TRBD2 (6 bases). The CDR3 length is 15 residues. The V gene's germline CDR1 is SGHRS and CDR2 YFSETQ. V lost 2 bases to trimming and J lost 3 bases, with 13 bases between them. CDR3 sequence (DNA): TGCGCCAGCAGCTTCGCCGGGAGCTTAACAGATACGCAGTATTTT. This codes for CASSFAGSLTDTQYF.

The genes are TRBV29-1 and TRBJ1-2; 7 positions agree with TRBD1. The CDR3 loop spans 14 amino acids. Trimming removed 7 bases from V and 0 bases from J; junction bases left unmatched: 8. Germline CDR1 is SQVTM and CDR2 is ANQGSEA. DNA for the CDR3: TGCAGCGCCGTGGAAAGGGGGCCTAACTATGGCTACACCTTC. Protein: CSAVERGPNYGYTF.

The chain couples TRBV7-2 to TRBJ2-6; a weak D match, TRBD2 (6 bases). Between the trimmed V and J ends, which lost 1 base and 2 bases, there was a span of 9 bases. CDR1 and CDR2 from the germline V gene are SGHTA and FQGNSA. This CDR3 has 16 amino acids. The CDR3 region has the DNA TGTGCCAGCAGCTTAGGACTAGGGGCTGGGGCCAACGTCCTGACTTTC. Protein: CASSLGLGAGANVLTF.

The rearrangement links TRBV5-6 to TRBJ1-5; no definite D call. The V end was cut by 1 base, the J end by 5 bases, with 7 bases between. The CDR3 covers 13 residues. Germline V gives CDR1 SGHDT, CDR2 YYEEEE. The chain's CDR3 is CASSLNRDQPQHF. CDR3 DNA sequence: TGTGCCAGCAGCTTGAACAGAGATCAGCCCCAGCATTTT.

The V gene is TRBV19, the J gene TRBJ1-5; 8 bases match TRBD1. The V segment lost 5 bases and the J segment 0 bases; nucleotides outside the gene matches: 15. The CDR3 runs 19 residues. Germline-derived CDR1 and CDR2 are LNHDA and SQIVND (reference sequence). In DNA, the CDR3 is TGTGCCAGTAGTTCCCGGTCCGGACAGGGAACCTTTAGCAATCAGCCCCAGCATTTT. Protein sequence: CASSSRSGQGTFSNQPQHF.

The CDR3 loop is CASSLKLSYEQYF. DNA for the CDR3: TGTGCCAGCAGTTTAAAACTTTCCTACGAGCAGTACTTC. The chain joins TRBV27 to TRBJ2-7; D remains unclear. The CDR3 is 13 residues long. The V gene's germline CDR1 is MNHEY and CDR2 SMNVEV (reference sequence). V was cut by 2 bases and J by 1 base, with 6 bases left in between.

This clone was observed a handful of times. The rearrangement joins TRBV7-9 to TRBJ2-6, with D unclear. CDR3 length: 14 amino acids. Per the germline V gene, CDR1 is SEHNR and CDR2 is FQNEAQ (reference sequence). Trimming left V 6 bases short and J 0 bases short, with 6 bases between. In nucleotides, the CDR3 is TGTGCCAGCAGTACAGTCTCTGGGGCCAACGTCCTGACTTTC. Translation: CASSTVSGANVLTF.

The V call is TRBV14, the J call TRBJ1-1, with D unresolved. The V gene's germline CDR1 is SGHDN and CDR2 FVKESK. This CDR3 has 13 amino acids. V shed 4 bases and J shed 7 bases, with 13 bases lying between them. This chain's CDR3 is CASSPSSGLEAFF. The CDR3, as DNA: TGTGCCAGCAGCCCTTCCAGCGGTCTTGAAGCTTTCTTT.